These 32 T cell receptor beta chains were all obtained from the same sample, sequenced in a study of cytomegalovirus exposure and HLA in healthy donors. 60 Vbeta and 13 Jbeta primers were used in PCR. Assay used: immunoSEQ multiplex PCR; TCRdb lists only in-frame clones, some missing. The sample gives about 130,000 clones, 70% to 85% of which show up once; 2.5% to 3.5% is in the top ten. The source material was PBMCs. The source is a boy aged 2 to 9 in good health and CMV-seronegative.

The rearrangement uses TRBV6-5 and TRBJ2-1; 15 positions match TRBD2. Germline CDR1 reads MNHEY; CDR2 reads SVGAGI. J lost 6 bases, V lost 5 bases, and 2 bases had no gene match. The CDR3 totals 15 residues. In nucleotides, the CDR3 is TGTGCCAGCAGTCCGGGACTAGCGGGAGGCAATGAGCAGTTCTTC. Translated: CASSPGLAGGNEQFF.

The chain combines TRBV18 with TRBJ1-3; D possibly corresponds to TRBD1 (5 bases). The CDR3 totals 16 residues. Germline V gene lookup returns CDR1 KGHSH and CDR2 LQKENI. V lost 2 bases and J lost 0, with 11 bases in between. The CDR3: CASSPLEGFSGNTIYF. The CDR3 nucleotides read TGTGCCAGCTCACCATTGGAGGGGTTCTCTGGAAACACCATATATTTT.

V usage is TRBV11-2 and J usage is TRBJ2-1; 10 bases match TRBD2. The CDR3 length is 17 residues. V lost 1 base to trimming and J lost 6 bases; unmatched junction nucleotides: 9. Per germline, CDR1 SGHAT and CDR2 FQNNGV. CDR3 bases: TGTGCCAGCAGCTTAGTAGCGGGAGCGGGGGGGCGCAATGAGCAGTTCTTC. It translates to CASSLVAGAGGRNEQFF.

The gene calls are TRBV12-5 and TRBJ1-2; D might be TRBD1 (6 bases). The V gene lost 6 bases and the J gene lost 8 bases, with 13 bases spanning the gap. CDR1 is LGHNT and CDR2 is FRNRAP in the germline V gene. This CDR3 is built from 12 residues. As DNA, the CDR3 is TGTGCTAGTGGGGGGGGGCAGGAAGGCTACACCTTC. Translation gives CASGGGQEGYTF.

J is TRBJ1-4 and V is TRBV18; D is possibly TRBD1 (5 bases). V was cut by 3 bases and J by 8 bases, with 16 bases left in between. This CDR3 has 15 residues. Germline V lookup: CDR1 KGHSH, CDR2 LQKENI. The CDR3: CASSPWAGIGEKLFF. CDR3 DNA sequence: TGTGCCAGCTCACCGTGGGCAGGGATTGGCGAAAAACTGTTTTTT.

The J gene is TRBJ2-3, the V gene TRBV11-2; TRBD1 aligns across 9 bases. V lost 3 bases, J lost 5 bases, and 12 bases stayed unmatched. The germline V gene encodes CDR1 SGHAT and CDR2 FQNNGV. CDR3 length: 17 amino acids. The CDR3 here is CASSFSSGTGYLDTQYF. CDR3 coding DNA: TGTGCCAGCAGCTTTTCGTCCGGGACAGGGTATTTAGATACGCAGTATTTT.

The V gene is TRBV6-6, the J gene TRBJ1-2; 9 positions agree with TRBD1. Germline assignment: CDR1 MNHNY and CDR2 SVGAGI (reference sequence). The CDR3 length is 15 residues. With 0 bases clipped from V and 4 bases from J, the junction kept 3 bases outside the gene matches. CDR3 sequence (DNA): TGTGCCAGCAGTTACTCGAGGACAGGGGTCTATGGCTACACCTTC. Protein product: CASSYSRTGVYGYTF.

The chain links TRBV28 to TRBJ1-2; 8 bases match TRBD1. Unmatched junction bases numbered 3, after V lost 2 bases and J lost 10 bases. This CDR3 is 12 amino acids long. Germline CDR1 and CDR2: MDHEN and SYDVKM. CDR3 sequence: CASSLKGQDYTF. The CDR3 nucleotides are TGTGCCAGCAGTTTAAAGGGACAGGACTACACCTTC.

The chain couples TRBV5-4 to TRBJ2-1; 7 nucleotides align to TRBD2. Germline values: CDR1 SGHNT, CDR2 YYREEE (reference sequence). This CDR3 contains 13 residues. Unmatched junction bases numbered 4, after V lost 3 bases and J lost 7 bases. The chain's CDR3 is CASSSLGGNEQFF. The CDR3 DNA reads TGTGCCAGCAGCTCCTTGGGGGGGAATGAGCAGTTCTTC.

With regard to this clone: The junction departs from the called germline gene at one end, perhaps through a read error. The V and J genes are TRBV7-9 and TRBJ1-1; 7 positions agree with TRBD1. Germline V gene lookup returns CDR1 SEHNR and CDR2 FQNEAQ (reference sequence). This CDR3 spans 16 amino acids. The DNA for the CDR3 is TGTTCCAGCAGCTTAGAGACAGGGCGATGGAACACTGAAGCTTTCTTT. Its protein is CSSSLETGRWNTEAFF. Full variable domain (remainder filled in from reference TRBV7-9 and TRBJ1-1): DTGVSQNPRHKITKRGQNVTFRCDPISEHNRLYWYRQTLGQGPEFLTYFQNEAQLEKSRLLSDRFSAERPKGSFSTLEIQRTEQGDSAMYLCSSSLETGRWNTEAFFGQGTRLTVV.

This chain links TRBV5-6 with TRBJ2-1, with a tentative D call TRBD1 (6 bases). V was cut by 4 bases and J by 4 bases, with 12 bases left in between. CDR3 length equals 14 residues. CDR1 and CDR2 (germline): SGHDT, YYEEEE. In DNA, the CDR3 is TGTGCCAGCAGCAGGGACATAGTTTACAATGAGCAGTTCTTC. Amino acids: CASSRDIVYNEQFF.

This chain uses TRBV27 with TRBJ1-4, with 8 bases aligning to TRBD1. In germline, CDR1 is MNHEY, CDR2 SMNVEV (reference sequence). CDR3 length equals 14 residues. With V trimmed by 6 bases and J by 4 bases, 4 bases remained unmatched. The CDR3 here is CASRVDRDNEKLFF. The CDR3 coding sequence is TGTGCCAGCAGGGTGGACAGGGATAATGAAAAACTGTTTTTT.

This clone was recorded a few times. CDR3 nucleotide sequence: TGTGCCAGCAGCTGTCCGACAGGGACGGGGCAGCCCCAGCATTTT. It is translated as CASSCPTGTGQPQHF. The chain couples TRBV5-6 to TRBJ1-5; 7 positions agree with TRBD1. The germline CDR1 and CDR2 sequences are SGHDT and YYEEEE. This CDR3 has 15 amino acids. Unmatched junction bases numbered 10, after V lost 3 bases and J lost 7 bases. The variable domain in full, completed from reference TRBV5-6 and TRBJ1-5, reads DAGVTQSPTHLIKTRGQQVTLRCSPKSGHDTVSWYQQALGQGPQFIFQYYEEEERQRGNFPDRFSGHQFPNYSSELNVNALLLGDSALYLCASSCPTGTGQPQHFGDGTRLSIL.

This clone was detected only a few times. The CDR3 is CASSVEAGWGAQYF. CDR3 bases: TGTGCCAGCAGCGTAGAGGCCGGCTGGGGGGCGCAGTATTTT. This rearrangement joins TRBV9 to TRBJ2-3; maybe TRBD2 (6 bases). The CDR3 is 14 residues long. Germline V gene sequence: CDR1 SGDLS, CDR2 YYNGEE. The V and J ends lost 0 bases and 10 bases respectively, with 15 bases between them.

The rearrangement uses TRBV11-1 and TRBJ2-6, with no clear D. The germline V gene encodes CDR1 SGHAT and CDR2 FQDESV (reference sequence). V shed 1 base and J shed 1 base, with 14 bases lying between them. The CDR3 extends over 18 amino acids. The CDR3 nucleotides read TGTGCCAGCAGCTTAGAGGCAGGAACCTCTTCTGGGGCCAACGTCCTGACTTTC. Translation gives CASSLEAGTSSGANVLTF.

The table lists this clone with a count of one. The chain recombines TRBV11-3 with TRBJ2-3; D gene unclear. V shed 5 bases and J shed 1 base, with 10 bases lying between them. CDR3 length: 14 amino acids. Germline CDR1 is SGHNT and CDR2 is YENEEA. CDR3 in amino acids: CASSPFAGTDTQYF. Written as DNA, the CDR3 is TGTGCCAGCAGCCCTTTCGCGGGCACAGATACGCAGTATTTT.

This clone was detected once. DNA of the CDR3: TGTGCCAGTAGTATTCTGGGCCCATGGCCCCAGCATTTT. As protein: CASSILGPWPQHF. The genes are TRBV19 and TRBJ1-5; D is undetermined. Germline V gene sequence: CDR1 LNHDA, CDR2 SQIVND (reference sequence). CDR3 length: 13 residues. V lost 3 bases, J lost 9 bases, and 12 bases lay in between.

The chain recombines TRBV18 with TRBJ1-2; D is possibly TRBD1 (5 bases). The CDR3 length is 14 residues. From germline, CDR1 is KGHSH and CDR2 LQKENI. Trimming removed 0 bases from V and 7 bases from J, with 12 bases in between. The CDR3 here is CASSPPSRDGGYTF. In DNA, the CDR3 is TGTGCCAGCTCACCACCGAGCAGGGATGGTGGCTACACCTTC. The whole variable domain, filled in from reference TRBV18 and TRBJ1-2, reads NAGVMQNPRHLVRRRGQEARLRCSPMKGHSHVYWYRQLPEEGLKFMVYLQKENIIDESGMPKERFSAEFPKEGPSILRIQQVVRGDSAAYFCASSPPSRDGGYTFGSGTRLTVV.

CDR3 nucleotides: TGTGCCAGCAGTGAATCGAGGGGGCTGGGCGGGGAGCTGTTTTTT. It is translated as CASSESRGLGGELFF. V gene TRBV2 combines with J gene TRBJ2-2, with 7 bases fitting TRBD1. The CDR3 has 15 amino acids. The V gene end was trimmed by 2 bases and the J gene end by 7 bases; junction bases not matched to a gene: 7. The germline V gene encodes CDR1 SNHLY and CDR2 FYNNEI.

The chain combines TRBV27 with TRBJ1-2, with 7 positions matching TRBD1. This CDR3 is 14 amino acids long. Per germline, CDR1 MNHEY and CDR2 SMNVEV (reference sequence). J was trimmed by 2 bases and V by 0 bases; bases with no gene match: 0. CDR3 coding DNA: TGTGCCAGCAGTTTATCGACAGGGAACTATGGCTACACCTTC. It yields the protein CASSLSTGNYGYTF.

This clone was observed once. Written as DNA, the CDR3 is TGTGCCAGTACCCTAGGGACTGGTGGGGCCAACGTCCTGACTTTC. The encoded protein is CASTLGTGGANVLTF. The V call is TRBV19, the J call TRBJ2-6, with D tentatively TRBD2 (6 bases). Germline V lookup: CDR1 LNHDA, CDR2 SQIVND (reference sequence). V lost 7 bases to trimming and J lost 3 bases, with 13 bases between them. There are 15 residues in the CDR3. Full variable domain (outside the CDR3, taken from reference TRBV19 and TRBJ2-6): DGGITQSPKYLFRKEGQNVTLSCEQNLNHDAMYWYRQDPGQGLRLIYYSQIVNDFQKGDIAEGYSVSREKKESFPLTVTSAQKNPTAFYLCASTLGTGGANVLTFGAGSRLTVL.

The rearrangement joins TRBV4-2 to TRBJ2-2; 7 bases map to TRBD2. V trimming: 10 bases; J trimming: 3 bases; junction bases outside the gene matches: 8. Germline loops: CDR1 LGHNA, CDR2 YNFKEQ. CDR3 length: 14 residues. This CDR3 is CATSEGGDTGELFF. The CDR3 region has the DNA TGTGCCACCTCAGAGGGAGGGGACACCGGGGAGCTGTTTTTT.

The rearrangement links TRBV4-2 to TRBJ2-7; 9 bases match TRBD2. Per germline, CDR1 LGHNA and CDR2 YNFKEQ. V was pared by 0 bases and J by 1 base, with 13 bases of the junction left unmatched. This CDR3 is 19 amino acids long. DNA for the CDR3: TGTGCCAGCAGCCAAGAAAGGGAGAGCGGGGGGCTTCCGTCCTACGAGCAGTACTTC. It specifies CASSQERESGGLPSYEQYF.

The genes are TRBV30 and TRBJ1-2, with no clear D. Germline loops: CDR1 GTSNPN, CDR2 SVGIG (reference sequence). The CDR3 spans 12 residues. Trimming pared 1 base from V and 4 bases from J, leaving 7 bases between. The CDR3 reads CAWSGSPYGYTF. The CDR3 DNA follows: TGTGCCTGGAGTGGAAGCCCCTATGGCTACACCTTC.

This chain connects TRBV5-6 to TRBJ1-3, with 11 bases that match TRBD1. Per the germline V gene, CDR1 is SGHDT and CDR2 is YYEEEE. The CDR3 runs to 14 residues. Trimming at V came to 7 bases and at J to 4 bases, leaving 4 bases not matched to a gene. Here the CDR3 DNA reads TGTGCCAGCGGCGGGACAGGGGGAGGAAACACCATATATTTT. Amino acid sequence: CASGGTGGGNTIYF. Full variable domain (missing parts from reference TRBV5-6 and TRBJ1-3): DAGVTQSPTHLIKTRGQQVTLRCSPKSGHDTVSWYQQALGQGPQFIFQYYEEEERQRGNFPDRFSGHQFPNYSSELNVNALLLGDSALYLCASGGTGGGNTIYFGEGSWLTVV.

This chain links TRBV7-9 with TRBJ2-3; the match to TRBD2 covers 16 bases. The CDR3 is made up of 17 amino acids. Per the germline V gene, CDR1 is SEHNR and CDR2 is FQNEAQ (reference sequence). The J segment lost 1 base and the V segment lost 4 bases, leaving 2 bases of the junction unmatched. The CDR3 DNA reads TGTGCCAGCAGCTCGGGACTAGCGGGGGGGGGCACAGATACGCAGTATTTT. It codes for CASSSGLAGGGTDTQYF.

This chain joins TRBV7-8 and TRBJ1-1; the match to TRBD1 covers 8 bases. There are 15 residues in the CDR3. Germline loops: CDR1 SGHVS, CDR2 FQNEAQ. V was pared by 5 bases and J by 0 bases, with 5 bases of the junction left unmatched. The CDR3 DNA sequence: TGTGCCAGCAGCCCCAGGGGGCTAATGAACACTGAAGCTTTCTTT. It yields the protein CASSPRGLMNTEAFF. Together with reference TRBV7-8 and TRBJ1-1, the CDR3 gives the full variable domain: GAGVSQSPRYKVAKRGQDVALRCDPISGHVSLFWYQQALGQGPEFLTYFQNEAQLDKSGLPSDRFFAERPEGSVSTLKIQRTQQEDSAVYLCASSPRGLMNTEAFFGQGTRLTVV.

The chain carries TRBV5-1 and TRBJ2-3; D is perhaps TRBD1 (5 bases). V lost 3 bases and J lost 5, with 22 bases in between. Germline V gene sequence: CDR1 SGHRS, CDR2 YFSETQ. This CDR3 has 17 amino acids. The CDR3 DNA reads TGCGCCAGCAGCTCCGGTTACGGGCGATACACAGGAGATACGCAGTATTTT. Amino acids: CASSSGYGRYTGDTQYF.

The chain uses TRBV9 and TRBJ1-1; maybe TRBD1 (6 bases). The ends were cut back, 1 base at V and 1 base at J, with 14 bases in the middle. The germline gives CDR1 SGDLS, CDR2 YYNGEE. CDR3 length equals 16 residues. CDR3 protein: CASSVSGGGWNTEAFF. CDR3 nucleotides: TGTGCCAGCAGCGTAAGTGGGGGGGGCTGGAACACTGAAGCTTTCTTT.

This clone was seen once. J is TRBJ1-4 and V is TRBV7-9; 7 bases fit TRBD1. Looked up from germline, CDR1 is SEHNR and CDR2 is FQNEAQ (reference sequence). J lost 6 bases, V lost 5 bases, and 12 bases had no gene match. There are 16 residues in the CDR3. The CDR3 DNA sequence: TGTGCCAGCAGCACAGTACACGGGACAGTGGATGAAAAACTGTTTTTT. This encodes CASSTVHGTVDEKLFF.

In DNA, the CDR3 is TGTGCCACCAGCACGCCCGCGACACGCATCTCCGGGGCCAACGTCCTGACTTTC. It specifies CATSTPATRISGANVLTF. The rearrangement joins TRBV15 to TRBJ2-6; D remains ambiguous. CDR3 length equals 18 residues. V was trimmed by 4 bases and J by 4 bases, leaving 20 bases between them. Germline V gene sequence: CDR1 LNHNV, CDR2 YYDKDF (reference sequence).

This clone was recorded only once. The rearrangement links TRBV5-1 to TRBJ1-2; D unclear. The CDR3 loop spans 16 amino acids. Per the germline V gene, CDR1 is SGHRS and CDR2 is YFSETQ. Trimming took 0 bases from V and 0 from J, leaving 12 bases between them. The CDR3 bases are TGCGCCAGCAGCTTGGGAGGGTCACCGTCTAACTATGGCTACACCTTC. It is translated as CASSLGGSPSNYGYTF.